This T cell receptor beta chain was profiled in a study of OX40 agonist ivuxolimab in advanced cancers. In the study overall: Three patients had partial responses: one hepatocellular carcinoma, two cutaneous melanoma.

The CDR3 length is 13 residues. The V end was cut by 0 bases, the J end by 7 bases, with 7 bases between. Germline CDR1 LGHNA, CDR2 YSLEER. Measured with immunoSEQ multiplex PCR; TCRdb has only the in-frame clones, and not every one. The sample lists some 42,000 clones, 80% to 90% occurring once. This receptor was taken from an adult with an advanced solid tumor such as melanoma, head and neck, liver or kidney cancer. The chain employs TRBV4-3 and TRBJ1-5; D gene ambiguous. The sample was CD4+ or CD8+ T cells sorted from blood, taken in a trial of the OX40 agonist ivuxolimab. The CDR3 spells CASSQDERQPQHF. In DNA form, the CDR3 reads TGCGCCAGCAGCCAAGATGAGAGGCAGCCCCAGCATTTT.